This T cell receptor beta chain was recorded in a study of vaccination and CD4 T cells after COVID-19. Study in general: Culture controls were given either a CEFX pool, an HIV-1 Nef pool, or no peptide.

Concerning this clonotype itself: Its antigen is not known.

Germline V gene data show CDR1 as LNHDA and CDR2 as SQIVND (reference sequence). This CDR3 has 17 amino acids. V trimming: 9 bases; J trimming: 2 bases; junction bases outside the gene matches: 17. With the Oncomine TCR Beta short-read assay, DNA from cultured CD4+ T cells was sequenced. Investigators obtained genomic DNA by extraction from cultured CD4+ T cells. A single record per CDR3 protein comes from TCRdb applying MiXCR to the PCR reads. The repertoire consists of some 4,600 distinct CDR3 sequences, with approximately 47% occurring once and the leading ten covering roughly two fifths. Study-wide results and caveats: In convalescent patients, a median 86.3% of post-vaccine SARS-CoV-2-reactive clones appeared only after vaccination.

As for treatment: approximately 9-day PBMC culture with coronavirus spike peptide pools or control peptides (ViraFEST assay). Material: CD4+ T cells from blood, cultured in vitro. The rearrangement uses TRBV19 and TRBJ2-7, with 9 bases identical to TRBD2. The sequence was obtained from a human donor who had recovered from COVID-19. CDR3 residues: CASSAGTSFALAYEQYF. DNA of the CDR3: TGTGCCAGCTCGGCCGGGACTAGCTTCGCTCTGGCCTACGAGCAGTACTTC.